The 23 T cell receptor beta chains reported below all come from one sample, sequenced in a study of cytomegalovirus exposure and HLA in healthy donors. Both 60 Vbeta primers and 13 Jbeta primers went into the PCR. Some clones are missing from TCRdb's copy, which holds only in-frame ones; the method was immunoSEQ multiplex PCR. The repertoire holds about 120,000 clones, around 84% seen once, with roughly 3.1% in the top ten. The sequenced sample was PBMCs. These receptors were obtained from a woman aged 25 to 45 in good health and CMV-seropositive.

The CDR3, as DNA: TGTGCCAGCAGCGCCGGGAGGGCCCCAGGTGGCTACACCTTC. Translated: CASSAGRAPGGYTF. The chain recombines TRBV7-2 with TRBJ1-2; the D is unclear. V lost 5 bases and J 7 bases, leaving 17 bases between the germline ends. This CDR3 spans 14 amino acids. Germline CDR1 is SGHTA and CDR2 is FQGNSA.

In its sample, this clone was seen a few times. This chain links TRBV18 with TRBJ1-6; 10 positions agree with TRBD1. V dropped 5 bases and J dropped 9; count of bases not matched to a gene: 4. CDR1 is KGHSH and CDR2 is LQKENI in the germline V gene. The CDR3 totals 14 residues. In nucleotides, the CDR3 is TGTGCCAGCTCATCGACAGGGGGCGTTTCACCCCTCCACTTT. Its translation: CASSSTGGVSPLHF.

J is TRBJ2-3 and V is TRBV14; a weak D match, TRBD2 (5 bases). V lost 9 bases, J lost 3 bases, and 16 bases lay in between. Germline loops: CDR1 SGHDN, CDR2 FVKESK. This CDR3 contains 14 residues. The CDR3 DNA sequence: TGTGCCAGGGCGTCGGGATCCAGTACAGATACGCAGTATTTT. This encodes CARASGSSTDTQYF.

The chain employs TRBV5-8 and TRBJ2-3; TRBD2 aligns across 10 bases. This CDR3 is 17 amino acids long. J was trimmed by 2 bases and V by 0 bases; bases with no gene match: 6. Germline V lookup: CDR1 SGHTS, CDR2 YDEGEE. CDR3 in DNA: TGTGCCAGCAGCTTGGCACTAGCGGGGAGATACACAGATACGCAGTATTTT. Its protein is CASSLALAGRYTDTQYF.

The chain uses TRBV9 and TRBJ2-5; 8 positions match TRBD2. Trimming at V came to 4 bases and at J to 4 bases, leaving 12 bases not matched to a gene. The CDR3 totals 16 residues. Germline V lookup: CDR1 SGDLS, CDR2 YYNGEE. The CDR3 DNA reads TGTGCCAGCAGCTCCCGACTTGCGGGGGGTAGAGAGACCCAGTACTTC. Translating gives CASSSRLAGGRETQYF.

V is TRBV7-6 and J is TRBJ2-5; 7 bases match TRBD2. J gave up 2 bases and V 5 bases, and 5 bases lay outside the gene matches. Germline V gene sequence: CDR1 SGHVS, CDR2 FNYEAQ. The CDR3 is 14 amino acids. The CDR3 region has the DNA TGTGCCAGCAGCCCGTTCGGGGGGCAAGAGACCCAGTACTTC. It codes for CASSPFGGQETQYF.

This chain links TRBV5-1 with TRBJ2-3; 9 bases are shared with TRBD2. The germline CDR1 and CDR2 sequences are SGHRS and YFSETQ. The trim removed 5 bases at V and 0 bases at J, leaving 16 bases unmatched. This CDR3 spans 19 amino acids. The CDR3 DNA sequence: TGCGCCAGCAGTTCGGGACTAGCCGCCCCCTTCCTTAGCACAGATACGCAGTATTTT. This translates into CASSSGLAAPFLSTDTQYF.

The chain recombines TRBV2 with TRBJ2-5, with 7 bases identical to TRBD2. Trimming at V came to 4 bases and at J to 0 bases, leaving 8 bases not matched to a gene. This CDR3 spans 16 amino acids. Germline CDR1 SNHLY, CDR2 FYNNEI. The CDR3 DNA follows: TGTGCCAGCAGTGCACCCTGGGGGGGGAACCAAGAGACCCAGTACTTC. Translating gives CASSAPWGGNQETQYF.

This clone came up once. The chain carries TRBV29-1 and TRBJ2-7; 8 nucleotides line up with TRBD1. The V gene's germline CDR1 is SQVTM and CDR2 ANQGSEA. This CDR3 has 13 amino acids. V lost 7 bases, J lost 1 base, and 6 bases stayed unmatched. The CDR3 DNA is TGCAGCGGCGGACAGGGTATTTCCTACGAGCAGTACTTC. It is translated as CSGGQGISYEQYF.

The chain links TRBV5-6 to TRBJ2-1; a weak D match, TRBD1 (6 bases). CDR3 length: 15 residues. Germline CDR1 SGHDT, CDR2 YYEEEE. V lost 4 bases and J lost 2, with 13 bases in between. The CDR3 reads CASSLSWGPYNEQFF. CDR3 coding DNA: TGTGCCAGCAGCCTATCCTGGGGGCCCTACAATGAGCAGTTCTTC.

This chain connects TRBV5-1 to TRBJ1-2; 7 nucleotides line up with TRBD1. J lost 0 bases, V lost 4 bases, and 12 bases had no gene match. Germline values: CDR1 SGHRS, CDR2 YFSETQ. The CDR3 is 17 residues long. The CDR3 DNA is TGCGCCAGCAGCCGCGGTACAGGGGTAGGAGCTAACTATGGCTACACCTTC. Its translation is CASSRGTGVGANYGYTF.

A single count supports this clone. The chain carries TRBV5-1 and TRBJ2-7; 7 bases map to TRBD1. The CDR3 loop spans 12 amino acids. The trim removed 5 bases at V and 3 bases at J, leaving 2 bases unmatched. The germline CDR1 and CDR2 sequences are SGHRS and YFSETQ. This chain's CDR3 is CASRRDSYEQYF. CDR3 nucleotide sequence: TGCGCCAGCAGAAGGGACAGCTACGAGCAGTACTTC.

The chain couples TRBV4-2 to TRBJ2-7; 7 bases line up with TRBD1. With 4 bases clipped from V and 0 bases from J, the junction kept 6 bases outside the gene matches. The CDR3 has 15 amino acids. CDR1 and CDR2 (germline): LGHNA, YNFKEQ. Here the CDR3 DNA reads TGTGCCAGCAGCCTCACTGGGACAGTCTCCTACGAGCAGTACTTC. Its translation: CASSLTGTVSYEQYF.

This chain links TRBV19 with TRBJ1-5, with 10 positions matching TRBD1. J lost 2 bases, V lost 6 bases, and 10 bases had no gene match. Germline CDR1 is LNHDA and CDR2 is SQIVND (reference sequence). CDR3 size: 17 residues. DNA of the CDR3: TGTGCCAGTAGCAACCCTAAGACAGGGGGCCGCAATCAGCCCCAGCATTTT. It encodes CASSNPKTGGRNQPQHF.

The chain employs TRBV5-1 and TRBJ2-3, with D possibly being TRBD2 (6 bases). Trimming took off 0 bases at V and 3 bases at J, with 11 bases between the two ends. The germline gives CDR1 SGHRS, CDR2 YFSETQ. This CDR3 is 15 amino acids long. The chain's CDR3 is CASSLVVGGTDTQYF. CDR3 nucleotides: TGCGCCAGCAGCTTGGTGGTCGGGGGAACAGATACGCAGTATTTT.

The chain links TRBV7-6 to TRBJ2-7, with 7 bases fitting TRBD1. The CDR3 extends over 15 amino acids. Germline CDR1 is SGHVS and CDR2 is FNYEAQ. V was clipped by 5 bases and J by 3 bases; unmatched bases: 10. The CDR3 here is CASSPMGQPFYEQYF. The CDR3, as DNA: TGTGCCAGCAGCCCAATGGGACAGCCCTTCTACGAGCAGTACTTC.

The V and J genes are TRBV4-3 and TRBJ2-2; no clear D. The V and J ends lost 0 bases and 7 bases respectively, with 9 bases between them. The CDR3 runs 14 residues. The germline V gene has CDR1 LGHNA and CDR2 YSLEER. Written as DNA, the CDR3 is TGCGCCAGCAGCCAAGAACTTCCCGGCGGGGAGCTGTTTTTT. This gives the protein CASSQELPGGELFF.

This chain joins TRBV9 and TRBJ2-3; the match to TRBD2 covers 7 bases. Germline assignment: CDR1 SGDLS and CDR2 YYNGEE. The CDR3 runs to 13 residues. The J segment lost 9 bases and the V segment lost 4 bases, leaving 8 bases of the junction unmatched. In nucleotides, the CDR3 is TGTGCCAGCAGCCCCCGGGGGGTCAACACGCAGTATTTT. Its protein is CASSPRGVNTQYF.

DNA of the CDR3: TGTGCCAGCACCGAAGAAGGGGCAGGTACGCAGTATTTT. Amino acid sequence: CASTEEGAGTQYF. This sequence joins TRBV6-1 and TRBJ2-3, with D tentatively TRBD1 (5 bases). Germline loops: CDR1 MNHNS, CDR2 SASEGT. The CDR3 is made up of 13 amino acids. The V end was cut by 7 bases, the J end by 8 bases, with 16 bases between.

On this clone itself: The same CDR3 arises from other DNA sequences in this sample as well. This chain joins TRBV28 and TRBJ1-2; tentatively, D is TRBD1 (5 bases). The V gene's germline CDR1 is MDHEN and CDR2 SYDVKM. CDR3 length: 14 amino acids. The V end lost 2 bases, the J end lost 5 bases, and 12 bases lay between the germline ends. CDR3 nucleotide sequence: TGTGCCAGCAGTTTAGGGCAGGGTTCATATGGCTACACCTTC. It translates to CASSLGQGSYGYTF.

This clone occurred a few times. The V call is TRBV28, the J call TRBJ2-6; TRBD1 aligns across 11 bases. There are 16 residues in the CDR3. The V and J ends lost 4 bases and 4 bases, in that order; junction bases with no gene match: 3. Germline CDR1 is MDHEN and CDR2 is SYDVKM. The DNA of the CDR3 is TGTGCCAGCAGTTGGGACAGGGGGTACGGGGCCAACGTCCTGACTTTC. Translated: CASSWDRGYGANVLTF.

The chain recombines TRBV6-5 with TRBJ2-5; TRBD2 agrees at 7 bases. This CDR3 has 15 amino acids. From germline, CDR1 is MNHEY and CDR2 SVGAGI. J was trimmed by 4 bases and V by 8 bases; bases with no gene match: 13. CDR3 bases: TGTGCCAGCCGCCCTACGCTCCGCGGGGGAGAGACCCAGTACTTC. It specifies CASRPTLRGGETQYF.

This chain links TRBV5-1 with TRBJ2-3; TRBD2 matches at 9 bases. Germline assignment: CDR1 SGHRS and CDR2 YFSETQ. Trimming cost V 4 bases and J 2 bases; bases outside gene matches: 5. The CDR3 loop spans 15 amino acids. CDR3 nucleotides: TGCGCCAGCAGCGGGCGGGGGGGCCCCACAGATACGCAGTATTTT. This gives the protein CASSGRGGPTDTQYF.